This T cell receptor (beta chain) was profiled in a study of T cell repertoires in cytomegalovirus infection. Study information: A matching HLA type, together with CMV infection, was signaled by public TCR beta signatures.

This clonotype was found many times. Antigen: not known. Trimming removed 4 bases from V and 7 bases from J, with 11 bases in between. The CDR3 runs 13 residues. One entry per CDR3 protein results from TCRdb running MiXCR on the reads. The profile covers about 160,000 distinct CDR3 sequences, with about a fifth appearing a single time and 25% taken by the ten largest. This sequence originates from a human donor in good health (CMV status not recorded). Some clones in this sample may be carry-over from other donors' samples. The V call is TRBV12-3 or TRBV12-4, the J call TRBJ1-5; D is unclear. This specimen was CD8+ T cells from cultured PBMCs, taken from culture after CMV antigen stimulation. The DNA for the CDR3 is TGTGCCAGCAGTTCTAGACGCAGACAGCCCCAGCATTTT. This sequence encodes CASSSRRRQPQHF.